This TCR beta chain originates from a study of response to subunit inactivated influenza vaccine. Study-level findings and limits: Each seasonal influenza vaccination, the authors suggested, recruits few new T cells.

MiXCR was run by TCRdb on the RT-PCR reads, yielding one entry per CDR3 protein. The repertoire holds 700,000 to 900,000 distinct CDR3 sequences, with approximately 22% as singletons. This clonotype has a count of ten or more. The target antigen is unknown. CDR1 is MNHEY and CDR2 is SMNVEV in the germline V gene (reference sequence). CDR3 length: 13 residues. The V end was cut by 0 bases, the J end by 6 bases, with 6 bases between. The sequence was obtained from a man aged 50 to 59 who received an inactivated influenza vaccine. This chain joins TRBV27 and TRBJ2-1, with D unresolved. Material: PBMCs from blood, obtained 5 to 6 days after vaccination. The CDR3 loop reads CASSLSGSNEQFF. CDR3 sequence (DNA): TGTGCCAGCAGTTTATCTGGCAGCAATGAGCAGTTCTTC.